There are many counts of the clone carrying this TCR beta chain. Its antigen is not known. RNA was extracted from bulk tissue without any cell sorting. The data are from a study of tumor and adjacent non-tumor tissue in lung cancer. Study information: There were about twelve adenocarcinoma, 2 squamous cell carcinoma and 1 small cell lung cancer cases. Stage I to III disease affected ten to eleven men and roughly 5 women aged about 31 to 80. Study findings and constraints: TCR diversity was significantly greater in tumor than normal lung tissue. Patients with more diverse tumor TCRs had worse survival.

Germline CDR1 reads MDHEN; CDR2 reads SYDVKM. V was pared by 6 bases and J by 2 bases, with 15 bases between. The CDR3 contains 15 residues. TCRbeta libraries were built with three rounds of nested PCR, modified from ARM-PCR. Each CDR3 protein is one row after TCRdb ran MiXCR on the multiplex PCR reads. Of about 68,000 distinct CDR3 sequences listed, roughly 56% are singletons. The material sequenced was lung tumor tissue. The J gene is TRBJ2-3, the V gene TRBV28; the D gene is possibly TRBD1 (5 bases). The TCR originated in a man between 50 and 59 years old with non-small cell lung cancer. The CDR3 protein is CASRSEDIYTDTQYF. The CDR3 DNA sequence: TGTGCCAGCAGATCAGAGGACATTTACACAGATACGCAGTATTTT.